This entry is about one T cell receptor (beta chain). This record belongs to a study of blood T cell repertoires in COVID-19. The wider study: Some COVID-19 samples were acute and others convalescent; all came from the United States, Italy and Spain. PBMCs, B-cell-depleted T cells, or T cells were the source of the cDNA or gDNA that made up the material.

Original analysis: Nucleated cell number was recorded as an estimate derived from reference gene primer amplification. Assay used: immunoSEQ multiplex PCR; TCRdb lists only in-frame clones, some missing. D and trimming were read from the DNA, whereas the V and J calls and clone size are those reported in that table. This table has 450,000 or so clones, 85% to 90% appearing once. CDR1 and CDR2 from the germline V gene are LGHDT and YNNKEL (reference sequence). This CDR3 has 15 residues. V lost 5 bases and J lost 4; bases outside the gene matches: 7. Sequencing was done on a sample of peripheral blood. This TCR was recovered from a man between 18 and 35 years old with COVID-19, enrolled during active disease. The chain has TRBV3-1 (or the pseudogene TRBV3-2) and TRBJ2-1; 8 bases line up with TRBD1. CDR3: CASSTATGAYNEQFF. In nucleotides, the CDR3 is TGTGCCAGCAGCACGGCGACAGGGGCTTACAATGAGCAGTTCTTC.